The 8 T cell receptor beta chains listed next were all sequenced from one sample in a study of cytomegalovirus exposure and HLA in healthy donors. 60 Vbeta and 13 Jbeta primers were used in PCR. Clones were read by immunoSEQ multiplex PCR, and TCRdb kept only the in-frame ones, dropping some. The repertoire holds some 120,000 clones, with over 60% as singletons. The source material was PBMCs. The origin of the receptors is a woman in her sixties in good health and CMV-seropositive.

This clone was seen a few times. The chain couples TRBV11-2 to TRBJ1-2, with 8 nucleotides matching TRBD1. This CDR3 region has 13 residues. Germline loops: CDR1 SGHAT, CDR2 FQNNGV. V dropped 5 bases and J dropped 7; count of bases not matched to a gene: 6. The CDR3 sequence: CASSPQGAGGYTF. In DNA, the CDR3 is TGTGCCAGCAGCCCCCAGGGGGCGGGTGGCTACACCTTC.

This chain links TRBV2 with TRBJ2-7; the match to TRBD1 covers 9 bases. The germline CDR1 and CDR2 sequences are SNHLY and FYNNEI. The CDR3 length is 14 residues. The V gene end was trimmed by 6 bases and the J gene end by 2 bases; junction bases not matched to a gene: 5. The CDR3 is CASSGTGFAYEQYF. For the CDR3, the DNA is TGTGCCAGCAGCGGGACAGGGTTTGCCTACGAGCAGTACTTC.

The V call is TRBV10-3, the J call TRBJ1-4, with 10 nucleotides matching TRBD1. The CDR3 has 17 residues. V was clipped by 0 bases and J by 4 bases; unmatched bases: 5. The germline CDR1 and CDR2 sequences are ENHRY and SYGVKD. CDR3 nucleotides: TGTGCCATCAGTGAGTCGGGACAGGGGAAAATTAATGAAAAACTGTTTTTT. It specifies CAISESGQGKINEKLFF.

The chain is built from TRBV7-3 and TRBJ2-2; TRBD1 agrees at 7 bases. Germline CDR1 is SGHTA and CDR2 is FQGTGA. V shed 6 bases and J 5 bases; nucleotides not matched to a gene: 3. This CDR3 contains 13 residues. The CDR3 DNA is TGTGCCAGCAGTCGACAGGGTACCGGGGAGCTGTTTTTT. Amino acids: CASSRQGTGELFF.

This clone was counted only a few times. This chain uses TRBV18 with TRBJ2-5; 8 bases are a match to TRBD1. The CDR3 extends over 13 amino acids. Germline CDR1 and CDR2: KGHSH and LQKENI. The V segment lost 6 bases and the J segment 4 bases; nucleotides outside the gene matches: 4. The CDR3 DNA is TGTGCCAGCTCGTTCGGACAGGGAGAGACCCAGTACTTC. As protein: CASSFGQGETQYF. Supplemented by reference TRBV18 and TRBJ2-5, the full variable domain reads NAGVMQNPRHLVRRRGQEARLRCSPMKGHSHVYWYRQLPEEGLKFMVYLQKENIIDESGMPKERFSAEFPKEGPSILRIQQVVRGDSAAYFCASSFGQGETQYFGPGTRLLVL.

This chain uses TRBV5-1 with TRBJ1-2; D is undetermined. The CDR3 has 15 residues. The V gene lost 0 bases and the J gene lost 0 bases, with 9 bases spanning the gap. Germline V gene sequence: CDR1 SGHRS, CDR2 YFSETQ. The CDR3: CASSLEPGANYGYTF. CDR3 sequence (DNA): TGCGCCAGCAGCTTGGAGCCGGGAGCTAACTATGGCTACACCTTC.

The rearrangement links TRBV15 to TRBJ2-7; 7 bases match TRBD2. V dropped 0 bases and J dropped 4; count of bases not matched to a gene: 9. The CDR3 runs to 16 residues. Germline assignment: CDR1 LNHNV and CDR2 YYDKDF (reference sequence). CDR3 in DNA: TGTGCCACCAGCAGAGATACTTACGGGAGGCTGTACGAGCAGTACTTC. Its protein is CATSRDTYGRLYEQYF.

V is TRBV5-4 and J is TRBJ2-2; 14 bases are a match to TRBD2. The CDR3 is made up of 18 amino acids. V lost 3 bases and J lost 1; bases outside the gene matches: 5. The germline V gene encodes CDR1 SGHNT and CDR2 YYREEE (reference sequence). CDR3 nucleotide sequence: TGTGCCAGCAGCTGGGGACTAGCGGGAGTTGGGAACACCGGGGAGCTGTTTTTT. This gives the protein CASSWGLAGVGNTGELFF.